There are a few counts of the clone carrying this TCR beta chain. This sample is drawn from a study of blood T cells in healthy people across ages. Germline-derived CDR1 and CDR2 are MGHRA and YSYEKL. J was trimmed by 0 bases and V by 1 base; bases with no gene match: 4. CDR3 length equals 16 residues. With a J-beta primer mix and a sample-barcoded 5' primer, a second PCR ran about 6 to 11 cycles. Every sample returned 2.5 million or more CDR3-containing paired-end reads. Each CDR3 protein is one row after TCRdb ran MiXCR on the 5' RACE reads. The table records about 1.1 million distinct CDR3 sequences, 35% to 40% of them present only once.

The chain carries TRBV4-1 and TRBJ2-3, with 7 bases fitting TRBD2. Sequenced: blood. This TCR was recovered from a man between 18 and 35 years old in good health. The CDR3 DNA sequence: TGCGCCAGCAGCCAAGCGGGGGGAGGTAGCACAGATACGCAGTATTTT. Protein: CASSQAGGGSTDTQYF.